Below, one T cell receptor beta chain is given with its context. This clone was seen only a few times. The antigen it binds to is not known. One base away there is no much larger clone; base qualities are not given. The sample is drawn from a study of beta chain features in type 1 diabetes (dated by TCRdb to 2016 to 2019). Background for the entire study: Patients and healthy donors did not differ in mean age, gender distribution, total cell number or subset yield. In the study, recently diagnosed type 1 diabetes patients and matched healthy donors were compared on the TCRB repertoires of their sorted circulating CD4+ T cell subsets. Whereas all 28 donors provided naive and central memory subsets, regulatory and stem cell-like memory subsets were isolated from just 8 patients and about eight healthy donors. A total of about 110 million sorted cells were examined across all samples, and the number of cells per subset was strongly correlated with RNA yield. The study at large found these results: Patients with type 1 diabetes made fewer insertions and deleted more nucleotides at VDJ recombination sites, implying thymic rearrangement abnormalities. The naive, central memory and regulatory TCRB repertoires appeared to resemble one another more closely among patients than among healthy donors. Because cDNA was sequenced instead of genomic DNA, activated cells with high expression could be over-represented, although the groups did not differ in activation or CD3 levels. In all four CD4+ subsets, TCRB CDR3 length was moderately but significantly shorter in type 1 diabetes patients. Because the HLA sub-analyses included only small numbers of individuals, any influence of HLA type on TCRB rearrangement was left unresolved. PCR may preferentially amplify shorter templates, but because patient and control samples were amplified and corrected together, any resulting skew would affect both groups equally.

Each donor gave one peripheral blood draw, roughly 110 mL on average, collected into heparinised tubes. A BD FACSAria II and a panel including CD45RO, CCR7, CD25, CD127, CD95 and CD27 were used to sort naive, central memory, regulatory and stem cell-like memory CD4+ T cells. A purity above 95% was achieved for all sorted populations. PBMCs were isolated immediately by Lymphoprep density gradient centrifugation and stained directly without culture. To minimize batch effects, samples were stained and sorted in pairs, one healthy donor with one patient per experiment. All of the isolated RNA was reverse transcribed with the High Capacity cDNA Reverse Transcription Kit, so expressed TCRB transcripts were sequenced. Deep immunoSEQ sequencing was applied to naive, central memory and regulatory T cell samples, giving an average of about 3.6 million total reads per sample. Sorted cells were lysed in RLT buffer, and RNA was extracted using DNase-treated RNeasy Micro or Mini kits according to cell number. To prevent cross-contamination, each cell subset was processed individually, whereas patient and healthy donor samples were processed jointly. Using the immunoSEQ multiplex PCR, TCRB sequences were amplified from cDNA into 87-bp fragments spanning the CDR3 region. Amplicons were sequenced on the Illumina HiSeq platform. The study's own analysis went as follows. Synthetic template baselines were used to correct PCR bias computationally, reads within Hamming distance 2 were collapsed, and singletons that could not be merged were discarded. By aligning reads against IMGT, V, D and J genes, CDR3 length, and insertions or deletions at six rearrangement sites were assigned. Within each subset, clonotype counts were normalized to sorted cell number, after which true diversity and Gini coefficients were computed with the tcR R package. Repertoire sharing was quantified using the overlap coefficient calculated on TCRB nucleotide sequences. Not all clones reach the TCRdb copy of this immuneACCESS table, which keeps in-frame sequences only. Checked studies attribute under half of the gap to unresolved V genes and leave the rest unexplained. From that table come the V and J calls and clone size; the DNA was used to work out D and trimming. The sample yields around 160,000 clones; 6.5% to 10% were counted once. Of the sample, more than 0.5% falls within the top ten clones.

The source of this sequence is a woman aged 18-29 years with type 1 diabetes. The specimen sequenced was central memory CD4+ T cells from blood.

In nucleotides, the sequence is TGTGCCAGCAGCTTGGGTTCTAGCAGACAAGAGACCCAGTACTTC. This encodes CASSLGSSRQETQYF. The chain employs TRBV5-4 and TRBJ2-5; a weak D assignment points to TRBD2 (5 bases agree). From the germline V gene (reference sequence), CDR1 is SGHNT and CDR2 is YYREEE. The CDR3, cysteine through phenylalanine, is 15 amino acids long. The only DNA kept is the CDR3, 45 bases in frame from the first base. Relative to germline, V is 0 bases shorter and J is 2 bases shorter, with 11 bases between their ends. The CDR3 plus the reference TRBV5-4 and TRBJ2-5 genes for the other parts give the full variable domain: ETGVTQSPTHLIKTRGQQVTLRCSSQSGHNTVSWYQQALGQGPQFIFQYYREEENGRGNFPPRFSGLQFPNYSSELNVNALELDDSALYLCASSLGSSRQETQYFGPGTRLLVL.